This TCR beta chain was documented in a study of regulatory T cells in long-lasting Graves disease. This clonotype was counted a few times. Described time point: newly diagnosed GD, antithyroid drugs for less than 3 months. The authors made the TCR library using RNA they extracted from PBMCs. Arm-PCR of CDR3 regions and iRepertoire HTBI primers were used to build TCR beta libraries. A single record per CDR3 protein comes from TCRdb applying MiXCR to the multiplex PCR reads. The sample contains roughly 500,000 distinct CDR3 sequences, roughly 12% of which appear only once. Germline loops: CDR1 MGHDK, CDR2 SYGVNS. J was trimmed by 5 bases and V by 3 bases; bases with no gene match: 2. The CDR3 sequence is 14 residues long. These data are also associated with another study on T cells in Graves' hyperthyroidism and ophthalmopathy. That study adds: Uncontrolled infection, other autoimmune disease, pregnancy or lactation led to exclusion. The model forecast ophthalmopathy, anticipating it by a median approximately 6.1 months before onset.

V and J are TRBV25-1 and TRBJ1-5, with TRBD1 identical over 9 bases. The sequence derives from a young man with Graves disease. The sample consisted of peripheral blood mononuclear cells (PBMCs), taken at new diagnosis, from a patient treated with antithyroid drugs. CDR3 DNA: TGTGCCAGCAGTGACGGACAGGGGTATCAGCCCCAGCATTTT. It specifies CASSDGQGYQPQHF.